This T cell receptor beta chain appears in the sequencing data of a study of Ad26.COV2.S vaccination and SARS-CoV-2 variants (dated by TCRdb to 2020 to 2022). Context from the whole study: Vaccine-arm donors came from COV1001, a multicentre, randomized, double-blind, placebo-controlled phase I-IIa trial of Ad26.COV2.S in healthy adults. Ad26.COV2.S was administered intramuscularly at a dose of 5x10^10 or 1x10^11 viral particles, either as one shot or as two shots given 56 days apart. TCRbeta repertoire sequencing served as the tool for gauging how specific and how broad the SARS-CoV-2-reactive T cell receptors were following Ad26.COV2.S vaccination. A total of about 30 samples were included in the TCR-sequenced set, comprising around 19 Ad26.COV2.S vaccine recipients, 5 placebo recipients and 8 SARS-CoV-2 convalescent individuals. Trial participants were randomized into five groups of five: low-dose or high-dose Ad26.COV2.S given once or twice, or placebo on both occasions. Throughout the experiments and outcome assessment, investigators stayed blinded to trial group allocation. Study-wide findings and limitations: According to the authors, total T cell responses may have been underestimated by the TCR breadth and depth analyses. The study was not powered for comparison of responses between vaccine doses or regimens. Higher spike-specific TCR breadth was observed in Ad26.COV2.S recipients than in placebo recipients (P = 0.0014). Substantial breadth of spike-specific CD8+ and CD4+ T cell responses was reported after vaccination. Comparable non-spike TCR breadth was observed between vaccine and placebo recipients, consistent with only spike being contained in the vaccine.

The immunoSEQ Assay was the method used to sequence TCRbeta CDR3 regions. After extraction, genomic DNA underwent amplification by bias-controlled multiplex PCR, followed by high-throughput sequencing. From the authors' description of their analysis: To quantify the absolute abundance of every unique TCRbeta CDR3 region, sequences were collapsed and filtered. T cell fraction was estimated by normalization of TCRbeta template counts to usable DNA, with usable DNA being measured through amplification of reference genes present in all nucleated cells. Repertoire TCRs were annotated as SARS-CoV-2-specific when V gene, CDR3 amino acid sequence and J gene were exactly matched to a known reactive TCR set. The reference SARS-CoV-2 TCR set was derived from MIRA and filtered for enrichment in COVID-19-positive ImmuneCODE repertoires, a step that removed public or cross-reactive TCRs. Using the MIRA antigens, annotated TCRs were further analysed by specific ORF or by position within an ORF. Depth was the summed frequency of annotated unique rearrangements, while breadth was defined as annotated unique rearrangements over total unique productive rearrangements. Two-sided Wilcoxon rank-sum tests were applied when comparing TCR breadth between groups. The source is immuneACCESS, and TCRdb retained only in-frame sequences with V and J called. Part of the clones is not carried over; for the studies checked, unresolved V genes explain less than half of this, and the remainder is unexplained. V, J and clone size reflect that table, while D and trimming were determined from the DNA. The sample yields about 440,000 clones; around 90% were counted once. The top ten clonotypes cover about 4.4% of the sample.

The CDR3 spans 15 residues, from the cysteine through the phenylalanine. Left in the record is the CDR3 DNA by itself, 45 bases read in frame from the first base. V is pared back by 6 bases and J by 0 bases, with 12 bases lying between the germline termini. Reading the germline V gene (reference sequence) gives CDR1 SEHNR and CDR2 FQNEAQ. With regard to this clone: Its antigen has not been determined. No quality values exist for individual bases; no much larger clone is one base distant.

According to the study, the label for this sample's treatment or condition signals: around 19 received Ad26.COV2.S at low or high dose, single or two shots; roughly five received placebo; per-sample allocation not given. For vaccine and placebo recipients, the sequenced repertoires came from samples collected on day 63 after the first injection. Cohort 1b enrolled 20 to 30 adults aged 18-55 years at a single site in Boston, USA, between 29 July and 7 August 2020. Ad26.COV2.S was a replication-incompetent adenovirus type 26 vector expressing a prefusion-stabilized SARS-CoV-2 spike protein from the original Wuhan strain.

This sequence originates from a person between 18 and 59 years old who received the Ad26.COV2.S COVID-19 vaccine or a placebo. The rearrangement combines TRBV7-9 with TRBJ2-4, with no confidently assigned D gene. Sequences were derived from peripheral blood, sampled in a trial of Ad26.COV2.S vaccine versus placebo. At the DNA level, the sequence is TGTGCCAGCAGTCTACCGACCTTAGCCAAAAACATTCAGTACTTC. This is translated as CASSLPTLAKNIQYF.